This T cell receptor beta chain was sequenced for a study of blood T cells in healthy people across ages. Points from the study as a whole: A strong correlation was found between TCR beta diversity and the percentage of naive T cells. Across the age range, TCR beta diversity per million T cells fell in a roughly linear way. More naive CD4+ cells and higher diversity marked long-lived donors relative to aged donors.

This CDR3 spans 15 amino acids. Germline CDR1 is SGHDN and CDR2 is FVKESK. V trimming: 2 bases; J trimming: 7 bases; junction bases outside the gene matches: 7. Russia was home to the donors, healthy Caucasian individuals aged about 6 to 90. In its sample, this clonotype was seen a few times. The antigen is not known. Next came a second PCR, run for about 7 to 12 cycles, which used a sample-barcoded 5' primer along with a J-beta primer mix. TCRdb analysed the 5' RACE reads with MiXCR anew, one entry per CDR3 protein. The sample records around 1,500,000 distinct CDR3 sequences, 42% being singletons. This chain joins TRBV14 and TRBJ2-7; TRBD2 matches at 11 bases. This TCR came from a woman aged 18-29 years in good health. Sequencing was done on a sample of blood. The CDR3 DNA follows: TGTGCCAGCAGCCAATTAACTAGCGGGGGTAGGGAGCAGTACTTC. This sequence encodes CASSQLTSGGREQYF.